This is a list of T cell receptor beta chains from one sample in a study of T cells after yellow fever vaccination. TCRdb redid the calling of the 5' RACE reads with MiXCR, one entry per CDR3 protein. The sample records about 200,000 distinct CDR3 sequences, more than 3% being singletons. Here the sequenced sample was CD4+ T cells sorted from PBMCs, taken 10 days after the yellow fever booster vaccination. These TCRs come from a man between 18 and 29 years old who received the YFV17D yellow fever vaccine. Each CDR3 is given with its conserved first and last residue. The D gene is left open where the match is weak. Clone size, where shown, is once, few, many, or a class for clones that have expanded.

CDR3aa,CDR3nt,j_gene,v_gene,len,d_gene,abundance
CASSPPTANTEAFF,TGTGCCAGCAGCCCCCCGACCGCGAACACTGAAGCTTTCTTT,TRBJ1-1,TRBV12-3/TRBV12-4,14,-,-
CASSRFRDRAYEQYF,TGTGCCAGCAGCAGATTCCGGGACAGGGCCTACGAGCAGTACTTC,TRBJ2-7,TRBV11-2,15,TRBD1,few
CATSSDRNTEAFF,TGTGCCACCAGTTCAGACAGAAACACTGAAGCTTTCTTT,TRBJ1-1,TRBV24-1,13,-,many
CASSQVGTSGGVDTQYF,TGCGCCAGCAGCCAAGTAGGGACTAGCGGGGGGGTGGATACGCAGTATTTT,TRBJ2-3,TRBV4-1,17,TRBD2,many
CASSLDRDEQYF,TGCGCCAGCAGCTTGGACAGGGACGAGCAGTACTTC,TRBJ2-7,TRBV5-1,12,-,many
CASSLQGDGYTF,TGTGCCAGCAGCTTACAGGGAGATGGCTACACCTTC,TRBJ1-2,TRBV5-1,12,-,many
CASGLVLGLKSTEAFF,TGTGCTAGTGGTTTGGTACTCGGCTTGAAAAGCACTGAAGCTTTCTTT,TRBJ1-1,TRBV12-5,16,-,-
CASSRHDRAGTEAFF,TGTGCCAGCAGTCGCCATGACAGGGCCGGGACTGAAGCTTTCTTT,TRBJ1-1,TRBV12-3/TRBV12-4,15,TRBD1,few
CASSRGIYYEQYF,TGTGCCAGCAGCCGGGGGATATACTACGAGCAGTACTTC,TRBJ2-7,TRBV4-2,13,-,few
CSARGQGVLEAFF,TGCAGTGCTAGAGGACAGGGAGTCCTCGAAGCTTTCTTT,TRBJ1-1,TRBV20-1,13,TRBD1,many
CASIPDGGARNTEAFF,TGTGCCAGCATCCCCGACGGGGGGGCGCGGAACACTGAAGCTTTCTTT,TRBJ1-1,TRBV7-9,16,-,-
CASSQQGWDYGYTF,TGTGCCAGCAGCCAACAGGGTTGGGACTATGGCTACACCTTC,TRBJ1-2,TRBV14,14,-,few
CSAQGEGSWYGYTF,TGCAGTGCTCAAGGAGAGGGGTCTTGGTATGGCTACACCTTC,TRBJ1-2,TRBV20-1,14,-,-
CASSLASGTTVYNEQFF,TGTGCCAGCAGCTTAGCATCCGGGACTACAGTCTACAATGAGCAGTTCTTC,TRBJ2-1,TRBV7-9,17,TRBD2,many
CASSLAGSFSYGYTF,TGCGCCAGCAGCTTGGCAGGTTCGTTTAGCTATGGCTACACCTTC,TRBJ1-2,TRBV5-1,15,-,few